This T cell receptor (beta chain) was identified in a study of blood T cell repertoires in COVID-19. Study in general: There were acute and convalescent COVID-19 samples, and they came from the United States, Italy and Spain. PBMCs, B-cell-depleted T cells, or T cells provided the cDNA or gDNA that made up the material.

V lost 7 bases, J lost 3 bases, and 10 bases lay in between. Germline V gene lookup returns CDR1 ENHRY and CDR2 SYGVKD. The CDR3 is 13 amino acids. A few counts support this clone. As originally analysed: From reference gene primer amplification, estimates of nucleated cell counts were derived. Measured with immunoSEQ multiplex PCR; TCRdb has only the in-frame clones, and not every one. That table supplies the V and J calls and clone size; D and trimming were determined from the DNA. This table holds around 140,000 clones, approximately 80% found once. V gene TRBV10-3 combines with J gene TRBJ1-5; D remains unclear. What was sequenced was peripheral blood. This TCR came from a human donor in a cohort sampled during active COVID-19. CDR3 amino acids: CAIKAHYNQPQHF. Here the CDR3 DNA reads TGTGCCATCAAGGCACACTACAATCAGCCCCAGCATTTT.